The 25 T cell receptor beta chains listed next were all sequenced from one sample in a study of radiation and T cells in renal cell carcinoma. Assay used: immunoSEQ multiplex PCR; TCRdb lists only in-frame clones, some missing. The profile shows about 120,000 clones, about four fifths of them singletons. Time point in this sample: blood 2 weeks post-SBRT. The treatment: 15 Gy SBRT to primary tumor, nephrectomy 4 weeks later. The specimen comprised blood, sampled from a patient whose treatment included radiotherapy and nephrectomy. The receptors originated from a man aged 50 to 59 with renal cell carcinoma.

This clone came up once. CDR3 sequence: CASSSSGGDYGYTF. In nucleotides, the CDR3 is TGCGCCAGCAGCTCCAGCGGTGGGGACTATGGCTACACCTTC. V and J are TRBV5-1 and TRBJ1-2; no firm D call. This CDR3 has 14 residues. Trimming shortened V by 3 bases and J by 3 bases, and 12 bases separated the two germline ends. CDR1 is SGHRS, CDR2 YFSETQ, per germline.

The V and J genes are TRBV16 and TRBJ1-2, with 10 bases identical to TRBD1. V trimming: 1 base; J trimming: 7 bases; junction bases outside the gene matches: 9. CDR1 KGHSY and CDR2 FQNENV come from the germline V gene. There are 16 residues in the CDR3. The CDR3 DNA is TGTGCCAGCAGCCAATTCTCGGGACAGGGGATTGTTGGCTACACCTTC. Amino acid sequence: CASSQFSGQGIVGYTF.

The chain links TRBV7-9 to TRBJ1-3; D not resolved. Per germline, CDR1 SEHNR and CDR2 FQNEAQ (reference sequence). CDR3 length: 15 residues. Trimming removed 6 bases at V and 0 bases at J, with 12 bases between. The CDR3 nucleotides are TGTGCCAGCAGTTTTTCAGCGAGCTCTGGAAACACCATATATTTT. It is translated as CASSFSASSGNTIYF.

This clone has just a few counts. The chain has TRBV19 and TRBJ1-1; 7 bases map to TRBD1. The CDR3 runs 14 residues. Germline values: CDR1 LNHDA, CDR2 SQIVND (reference sequence). With 7 bases clipped from V and 0 bases from J, the junction kept 5 bases outside the gene matches. CDR3 sequence: CASTMTGMNTEAFF. CDR3 DNA sequence: TGTGCCAGTACTATGACAGGGATGAACACTGAAGCTTTCTTT.

The rearrangement joins TRBV2 to TRBJ2-2, with TRBD2 as a possible D gene (5 bases). Between the trimmed V and J ends, which lost 8 bases and 6 bases, there was a span of 10 bases. The germline gives CDR1 SNHLY, CDR2 FYNNEI. The CDR3 loop spans 12 amino acids. The CDR3, as DNA: TGTGCCAGCTCCGGGATCGCCGGGGAGCTGTTTTTT. Protein sequence: CASSGIAGELFF.

This clone was seen a handful of times. The chain links TRBV29-1 to TRBJ1-1; a weak D match, TRBD1 (5 bases). V shed 3 bases and J shed 6 bases, with 14 bases lying between them. The CDR3 totals 13 residues. Germline V CDR1 and CDR2: SQVTM, ANQGSEA. The CDR3 here is CSVEKGAGPEAFF. CDR3 in DNA: TGCAGCGTTGAGAAGGGCGCGGGACCTGAAGCTTTCTTT.

The J gene is TRBJ2-2, the V gene TRBV15; D call uncertain. Deletions cut 0 bases from V and 0 bases from J, with 5 bases between. Germline assignment: CDR1 LNHNV and CDR2 YYDKDF (reference sequence). CDR3 size: 15 residues. The CDR3 is CATSRERANTGELFF. CDR3 sequence (DNA): TGTGCCACCAGCAGAGAGAGAGCGAACACCGGGGAGCTGTTTTTT.

This clone has a handful of counts. The chain is built from TRBV2 and TRBJ2-1, with 9 bases that match TRBD1. Germline V gene sequence: CDR1 SNHLY, CDR2 FYNNEI. Trimming took 7 bases from V and 2 from J; bases not matched to a gene: 6. CDR3 length: 15 residues. The CDR3, as DNA: TGTGCCAGCATTCCCGACAGGGGGGCCTACAATGAGCAGTTCTTC. This sequence encodes CASIPDRGAYNEQFF.

The J gene is TRBJ2-1, the V gene TRBV29-1, with 7 nucleotides matching TRBD2. Germline trimming cut 0 bases from V and 4 bases from J; bases unmatched to any gene: 12. The CDR3 sequence is 17 residues long. Germline V gene data show CDR1 as SQVTM and CDR2 as ANQGSEA. The CDR3 bases are TGCAGCGTTGAAGATTGGGGGGGTTCCGTCGGGTACAATGAGCAGTTCTTC. Protein product: CSVEDWGGSVGYNEQFF.

The chain joins TRBV7-2 to TRBJ2-1; 7 nucleotides match TRBD2. Looked up from germline, CDR1 is SGHTA and CDR2 is FQGNSA. The V gene end was trimmed by 10 bases and the J gene end by 4 bases; junction bases not matched to a gene: 7. This CDR3 comprises 13 residues. CDR3 loop: CATRAGVYNEQFF. Written as DNA, the CDR3 is TGTGCCACCAGGGCGGGGGTTTACAATGAGCAGTTCTTC.

This clone came up a few times. The V gene is TRBV7-2, the J gene TRBJ2-3; 14 nucleotides match TRBD2. This CDR3 has 16 residues. Germline V CDR1 and CDR2: SGHTA, FQGNSA. J gave up 2 bases and V 5 bases, and 3 bases lay outside the gene matches. The CDR3 sequence: CASSKGLAGDTDTQYF. CDR3 nucleotide sequence: TGTGCCAGCAGCAAGGGACTAGCGGGAGACACAGATACGCAGTATTTT. The full variable domain, in which reference TRBV7-2 and TRBJ2-3 provide the parts outside the CDR3, is GAGVSQSPSNKVTEKGKDVELRCDPISGHTALYWYRQSLGQGLEFLIYFQGNSAPDKSGLPSDRFSAERTGGSVSTLTIQRTQQEDSAVYLCASSKGLAGDTDTQYFGPGTRLTVL.

The genes are TRBV5-1 and TRBJ2-1; no clear D. Germline values: CDR1 SGHRS, CDR2 YFSETQ. The CDR3 totals 13 residues. The V end lost 2 bases, the J end lost 5 bases, and 8 bases lay between the germline ends. CDR3 in DNA: TGCGCCAGCAGCTTCAACCAAAACAATGAGCAGTTCTTC. Its translation: CASSFNQNNEQFF.

The chain is built from TRBV7-8 and TRBJ1-5; 7 nucleotides line up with TRBD1. This CDR3 contains 15 residues. Germline CDR1 is SGHVS and CDR2 is FQNEAQ. Unmatched junction bases numbered 10, after V lost 5 bases and J lost 6 bases. The CDR3 spells CASSVRDSRGQPQHF. For the CDR3, the DNA is TGTGCCAGCAGCGTACGGGACAGCCGGGGTCAGCCCCAGCATTTT. Variable domain in full (rest from reference TRBV7-8 and TRBJ1-5): GAGVSQSPRYKVAKRGQDVALRCDPISGHVSLFWYQQALGQGPEFLTYFQNEAQLDKSGLPSDRFFAERPEGSVSTLKIQRTQQEDSAVYLCASSVRDSRGQPQHFGDGTRLSIL.

The V call is TRBV5-4, the J call TRBJ1-1; weak D call: TRBD1 (5 bases). The germline gives CDR1 SGHNT, CDR2 YYREEE (reference sequence). The CDR3 extends over 15 amino acids. V was clipped by 3 bases and J by 4 bases, with 16 bases between them. The CDR3 DNA follows: TGTGCCAGCAGCTCGGAGGCAGGAAGGGGCACTGAAGCTTTCTTT. The encoded protein is CASSSEAGRGTEAFF.

The chain has TRBV6-6 and TRBJ2-7, with 10 bases identical to TRBD2. Per the germline V gene, CDR1 is MNHNY and CDR2 is SVGAGI (reference sequence). The CDR3 has 14 residues. V was pared by 8 bases and J by 3 bases, with 7 bases of the junction left unmatched. CDR3 in amino acids: CASGLLAGVYEQYF. The CDR3 region has the DNA TGTGCCAGCGGCCTCCTAGCGGGAGTCTACGAGCAGTACTTC.

The chain joins TRBV30 to TRBJ1-3, with 7 bases aligning to TRBD1. Germline CDR1 and CDR2: GTSNPN and SVGIG (reference sequence). With 0 bases clipped from V and 4 bases from J, the junction kept 6 bases outside the gene matches. The CDR3 spans 15 residues. CDR3 loop: CAWSVSGGGGNTIYF. The CDR3 DNA reads as TGTGCCTGGAGTGTTTCAGGGGGTGGAGGAAACACCATATATTTT.

The rearrangement links TRBV10-3 to TRBJ2-1, with D tentatively TRBD2 (7 bases). Germline assignment: CDR1 ENHRY and CDR2 SYGVKD. V lost 3 bases to trimming and J lost 8 bases, with 14 bases between them. The CDR3 extends over 14 amino acids. The CDR3 sequence is CAISDARGGDEQFF. Here the CDR3 DNA reads TGTGCCATCAGTGATGCAAGAGGGGGGGATGAGCAGTTCTTC.

V is TRBV19 and J is TRBJ2-7; TRBD2 matches 8 bases. V gave up 2 bases and J gave up 2 bases; unmatched junction bases: 8. This CDR3 comprises 16 residues. The germline gives CDR1 LNHDA, CDR2 SQIVND (reference sequence). In DNA, the CDR3 is TGTGCCAGTAGTATAACGAGCGGGAGACCGCCCTACGAGCAGTACTTC. Translated, it gives CASSITSGRPPYEQYF.

This chain joins TRBV7-3 and TRBJ2-2, with D tentatively TRBD1 (5 bases). The CDR3 has 14 residues. V was pared by 5 bases and J by 0 bases, with 7 bases between. Per the germline V gene, CDR1 is SGHTA and CDR2 is FQGTGA. For the CDR3, the DNA is TGTGCCAGCAGCGCGGACACGAACACCGGGGAGCTGTTTTTT. Protein: CASSADTNTGELFF.

This chain uses TRBV28 with TRBJ2-5, with D hard to call. The V and J ends lost 1 base and 0 bases respectively, with 6 bases between them. The CDR3 runs 14 residues. Germline V lookup: CDR1 MDHEN, CDR2 SYDVKM. CDR3 sequence: CASSLFQDQETQYF. CDR3 DNA: TGTGCCAGCAGTTTATTTCAGGACCAAGAGACCCAGTACTTC.

This sequence joins TRBV2 and TRBJ2-5, with 8 bases identical to TRBD2. V trimming: 7 bases; J trimming: 5 bases; junction bases outside the gene matches: 12. The CDR3 contains 15 residues. Germline V gene sequence: CDR1 SNHLY, CDR2 FYNNEI. CDR3 region: CASKASGLVGETQYF. The DNA for the CDR3 is TGTGCCAGCAAGGCTAGCGGGTTGGTGGGGGAGACCCAGTACTTC.

V usage is TRBV5-1 and J usage is TRBJ2-3; 7 bases agree with TRBD1. The CDR3 has 14 residues. Germline V gene sequence: CDR1 SGHRS, CDR2 YFSETQ. Unmatched junction bases numbered 6, after V lost 4 bases and J lost 4 bases. DNA for the CDR3: TGCGCCAGCAGCGACACGCAGGGGGCAGATACGCAGTATTTT. Translated, it gives CASSDTQGADTQYF.

The chain joins TRBV18 to TRBJ1-2, with D perhaps TRBD1 (5 bases). The CDR3 totals 18 residues. The V gene's germline CDR1 is KGHSH and CDR2 LQKENI. V dropped 2 bases and J dropped 0 bases, with 19 bases sitting between them. Here the CDR3 DNA reads TGTGCCAGCTCACCAATCTCCGCCAGGGCAGCCCCTAACTATGGCTACACCTTC. This translates into CASSPISARAAPNYGYTF.

The genes are TRBV2 and TRBJ2-4; D may be TRBD2 (6 bases). Germline CDR1 is SNHLY and CDR2 is FYNNEI. Trimming left V 8 bases short and J 0 bases short, with 11 bases between. The CDR3 is made up of 14 amino acids. The CDR3 protein is CASGGRIAKNIQYF. The CDR3 DNA follows: TGTGCCAGCGGGGGGAGGATAGCCAAAAACATTCAGTACTTC. The complete variable domain, with remaining parts taken from reference TRBV2 and TRBJ2-4, reads EPEVTQTPSHQVTQMGQEVILRCVPISNHLYFYWYRQILGQKVEFLVSFYNNEISEKSEIFDDQFSVERPDGSNFTLKIRSTKLEDSAMYFCASGGRIAKNIQYFGAGTRLSVL.

The chain couples TRBV7-9 to TRBJ2-6; 8 nucleotides agree with TRBD1. Trimming took 0 bases from V and 8 from J; bases not matched to a gene: 3. This CDR3 comprises 15 residues. Germline lookup yields CDR1 SEHNR and CDR2 FQNEAQ (reference sequence). The CDR3 loop reads CASSLATGGTNVLTF. CDR3 nucleotide sequence: TGTGCCAGCAGCTTAGCTACAGGGGGAACCAACGTCCTGACTTTC.